The entry that follows covers one TCR beta chain sequence. Antigen unknown. 13 Jbeta primers and 60 Vbeta primers were used for the PCR. The protocol was immunoSEQ multiplex PCR, while the TCRdb copy is restricted to in-frame clones and leaves out a portion. The repertoire consists of some 200,000 clones, with 82% occurring once and the leading ten covering over 5%. This specimen comes from a study of cytomegalovirus exposure and HLA in healthy donors. General observations from the study: The classifier reportedly diagnosed cytomegalovirus status with high sensitivity and specificity. V- and J-gene trimming in TCR beta was tied to a missense DCLRE1C variant by an analysis performed later. A later analysis showed HLA-associated TCR beta chains outstripping equally common others in clonal expansion. Overall, roughly 170 TCR beta chains were annotated as cytomegalovirus-associated.

The CDR3 spans 13 residues. Germline V CDR1 and CDR2: MNHEY, SMNVEV (reference sequence). V was trimmed by 3 bases and J by 1 base, leaving 6 bases between them. The clonotype originates from a woman in her 50s in good health and CMV-seropositive. The specimen sequenced was PBMCs. The chain recombines TRBV27 with TRBJ1-1; D unresolved. The CDR3 nucleotides are TGTGCCAGCAGTTTTGATAGGAACACTGAAGCTTTCTTT. Encoded protein: CASSFDRNTEAFF.